The source of this TCR beta chain is a study of blood T cell repertoires in COVID-19. The wider study: Both acute and convalescent COVID-19 samples were obtained from the United States, Italy and Spain. From T cells, B-cell-depleted T cells, or PBMCs came the material, which was cDNA or gDNA.

Germline CDR1 reads GTSNPN; CDR2 reads SVGIG (reference sequence). V was pared by 2 bases and J by 9 bases, with 11 bases between. There are 12 residues in the CDR3. This clone was counted once. In the original analysis: Reference gene primer amplification yielded estimated nucleated cell counts. Profiling relied on immunoSEQ multiplex PCR, and the TCRdb table lists in-frame clones only, not all of them. D and trimming were read from the DNA, whereas the V and J calls and clone size are those reported in that table. The table includes around 100,000 clones, 85% detected once. This receptor was identified in a man aged 45-65 years with active or convalescent COVID-19. Sequenced input: peripheral blood. The chain recombines TRBV30 with TRBJ1-5; D is undetermined. CDR3 amino acids: CAWSTSEGPQHF. For the CDR3, the DNA is TGTGCCTGGAGTACTTCTGAGGGGCCCCAGCATTTT.